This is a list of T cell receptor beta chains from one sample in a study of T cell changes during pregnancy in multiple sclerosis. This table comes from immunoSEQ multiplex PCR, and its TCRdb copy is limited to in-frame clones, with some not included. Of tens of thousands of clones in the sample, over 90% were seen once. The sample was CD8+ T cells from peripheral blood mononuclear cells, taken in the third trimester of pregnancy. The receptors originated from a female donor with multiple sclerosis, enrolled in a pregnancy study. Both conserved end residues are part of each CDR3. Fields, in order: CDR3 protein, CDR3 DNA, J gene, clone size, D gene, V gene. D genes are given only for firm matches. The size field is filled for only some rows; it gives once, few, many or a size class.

CDR3 protein: CASSPTGTSGRSGELFF
CDR3 DNA: TGTGCCAGCAGTCCAACCGGGACTAGCGGGAGATCCGGGGAGCTGTTTTTT
J gene: TRBJ2-2
clone size: NA
D gene: TRBD2
V gene: TRBV27

CDR3 protein: CASSWKLGGTGEQYF
CDR3 DNA: TGCGCCAGCAGCTGGAAGTTGGGAGGTACAGGAGAGCAGTACTTC
J gene: TRBJ2-7
clone size: NA
D gene: NA
V gene: TRBV5-1

CDR3 protein: CASSLLGRDSGEQYF
CDR3 DNA: TGTGCCAGCAGTTTATTAGGCCGGGACTCTGGCGAGCAGTACTTC
J gene: TRBJ2-7
clone size: NA
D gene: NA
V gene: TRBV27

CDR3 protein: CASSQSGIADDTEAFF
CDR3 DNA: TGTGCCAGCAGCCAGTCCGGGATAGCGGACGACACTGAAGCTTTCTTT
J gene: TRBJ1-1
clone size: NA
D gene: NA
V gene: TRBV4-2

CDR3 protein: CASSPRTGYPLGYTF
CDR3 DNA: TGTGCCAGTAGTCCCCGGACAGGGTACCCGTTGGGCTACACCTTC
J gene: TRBJ1-2
clone size: NA
D gene: TRBD1
V gene: TRBV19

CDR3 protein: CASSYGVGSADTQYF
CDR3 DNA: TGTGCCAGCAGTTACGGAGTCGGGAGCGCAGATACGCAGTATTTT
J gene: TRBJ2-3
clone size: NA
D gene: NA
V gene: TRBV6-5

CDR3 protein: CASSPRALAGRGLVTDTQYF
CDR3 DNA: TGTGCCAGCTCACCAAGGGCCCTAGCGGGTCGGGGGTTGGTCACAGATACGCAGTATTTT
J gene: TRBJ2-3
clone size: NA
D gene: TRBD2
V gene: TRBV18

CDR3 protein: CAWSYTGTEAFF
CDR3 DNA: TGTGCCTGGAGTTACACAGGGACTGAAGCTTTCTTT
J gene: TRBJ1-1
clone size: NA
D gene: NA
V gene: TRBV30

CDR3 protein: CASSGGAGYEQYF
CDR3 DNA: TGTGCCAGCAGCGGCGGGGCAGGCTACGAGCAGTACTTC
J gene: TRBJ2-7
clone size: NA
D gene: NA
V gene: TRBV9

CDR3 protein: CASSPTGEWETQYF
CDR3 DNA: TGTGCCAGCAGCCCAACAGGGGAGTGGGAGACCCAGTACTTC
J gene: TRBJ2-5
clone size: NA
D gene: TRBD1
V gene: TRBV7-8

CDR3 protein: CSVEEGGNIQYF
CDR3 DNA: TGCAGCGTTGAAGAAGGGGGCAACATTCAGTACTTC
J gene: TRBJ2-4
clone size: NA
D gene: TRBD1
V gene: TRBV29-1

CDR3 protein: CASSRGSLAGEGNEQFF
CDR3 DNA: TGTGCCAGCAGTCGAGGGAGCCTAGCGGGAGAAGGGAATGAGCAGTTCTTC
J gene: TRBJ2-1
clone size: NA
D gene: TRBD2
V gene: TRBV28

CDR3 protein: CASSSLLASDTGELFF
CDR3 DNA: TGTGCCAGCAGCTCCTTACTAGCGTCGGACACCGGGGAGCTGTTTTTT
J gene: TRBJ2-2
clone size: NA
D gene: TRBD2
V gene: TRBV7-9

CDR3 protein: CASNPLGPKPEAFF
CDR3 DNA: TGTGCCAGCAACCCCCTTGGGCCGAAGCCTGAAGCTTTCTTT
J gene: TRBJ1-1
clone size: NA
D gene: NA
V gene: TRBV11-2

CDR3 protein: CASRTSGGTVTQYF
CDR3 DNA: TGTGCCAGCAGGACCAGCGGGGGGACGGTCACGCAGTATTTT
J gene: TRBJ2-3
clone size: NA
D gene: TRBD2
V gene: TRBV2

CDR3 protein: CASSSLSGARGNIQYF
CDR3 DNA: TGTGCCAGTAGTAGCCTCTCCGGGGCGAGGGGGAACATTCAGTACTTC
J gene: TRBJ2-4
clone size: NA
D gene: NA
V gene: TRBV19

CDR3 protein: CASSLIGGSNTGELFF
CDR3 DNA: TGTGCCAGCAGCTTAATTGGGGGGTCGAACACCGGGGAGCTGTTTTTT
J gene: TRBJ2-2
clone size: NA
D gene: NA
V gene: TRBV7-3

CDR3 protein: CASSFKREKGTDTQYF
CDR3 DNA: TGTGCCAGCAGCTTCAAGCGGGAGAAGGGCACAGATACGCAGTATTTT
J gene: TRBJ2-3
clone size: NA
D gene: TRBD2
V gene: TRBV5-4

CDR3 protein: CASSPSGTRYNEQFF
CDR3 DNA: TGTGCCAGCAGCCCTAGCGGGACGAGGTACAATGAGCAGTTCTTC
J gene: TRBJ2-1
clone size: NA
D gene: TRBD2
V gene: TRBV27

CDR3 protein: CASSETSSSYEQYF
CDR3 DNA: TGTGCCAGCAGCGAGACTAGCTCATCCTACGAGCAGTACTTC
J gene: TRBJ2-7
clone size: once
D gene: TRBD2
V gene: TRBV7-3

CDR3 protein: CASSPGPGGIGSYEQYF
CDR3 DNA: TGTGCCAGCAGCCCAGGACCGGGGGGGATTGGCTCCTACGAGCAGTACTTC
J gene: TRBJ2-7
clone size: NA
D gene: TRBD2
V gene: TRBV7-6

CDR3 protein: CASSSRGQSYNEQFF
CDR3 DNA: TGTGCCAGCAGCTCACGGGGACAGTCCTACAATGAGCAGTTCTTC
J gene: TRBJ2-1
clone size: NA
D gene: TRBD1
V gene: TRBV11-1

CDR3 protein: CASSLGRGSSYNEQFF
CDR3 DNA: TGTGCCAGCAGCTTAGGGCGGGGGAGCTCCTACAATGAGCAGTTCTTC
J gene: TRBJ2-1
clone size: NA
D gene: TRBD2
V gene: TRBV7-6

CDR3 protein: CASSQLHSGNTIYF
CDR3 DNA: TGTGCCAGCAGTCAACTTCACTCTGGAAACACCATATATTTT
J gene: TRBJ1-3
clone size: NA
D gene: NA
V gene: TRBV28